The 5 T cell receptor beta chains below were found in one sample sequenced in a study of cytomegalovirus exposure and HLA in healthy donors. The PCR made use of 60 Vbeta and 13 Jbeta primers. Profiling relied on immunoSEQ multiplex PCR, and the TCRdb table lists in-frame clones only, not all of them. The sample consists of roughly 140,000 clones, approximately 80% of them appearing once. Sequences were obtained from PBMCs. These receptors all come from a man aged 25 to 40 in good health and CMV-seropositive.

This chain joins TRBV28 and TRBJ2-5; TRBD1 agrees at 9 bases. Germline V lookup: CDR1 MDHEN, CDR2 SYDVKM. V lost 6 bases to trimming and J lost 5 bases; unmatched junction nucleotides: 10. The CDR3 is made up of 15 amino acids. CDR3 protein: CASSPQGAEKETQYF. The CDR3 DNA sequence: TGTGCCAGCAGCCCACAGGGGGCCGAGAAGGAGACCCAGTACTTC.

A remark on this clone: At one end, the junction sequence differs from germline, possibly due to a read error. Additional DNA sequences in this sample encode the identical CDR3. V and J are TRBV2 and TRBJ1-1; TRBD1 aligns across 9 bases. Per germline, CDR1 SNHLY and CDR2 FYNNEI. This CDR3 spans 14 amino acids. The CDR3 is CASRGQGMRTEAFF. The CDR3 DNA follows: TGTGCCAGCAGGGGACAGGGAATGCGGACTGAAGCCTTCTTT.

This clone was counted between two and nine times. The rearrangement uses TRBV4-1 and TRBJ1-5; D remains ambiguous. Per the germline V gene, CDR1 is MGHRA and CDR2 is YSYEKL. CDR3 length: 15 amino acids. V was cut by 0 bases and J by 0 bases, with 6 bases left in between. The CDR3 coding sequence is TGCGCCAGCAGCCAAGATGGAGATAGCAATCAGCCCCAGCATTTT. Amino acid sequence: CASSQDGDSNQPQHF.

The V gene is TRBV29-1, the J gene TRBJ1-4; no reliable D call. CDR3 length: 12 residues. CDR1 SQVTM and CDR2 ANQGSEA come from the germline V gene. Trimming pared 7 bases from V and 0 bases from J, leaving 6 bases between. CDR3 sequence (DNA): TGCAGCGGGAGGACAACTAATGAAAAACTGTTTTTT. Residues: CSGRTTNEKLFF.

The gene calls are TRBV19 and TRBJ2-7, with 7 bases lining up with TRBD1. The CDR3 spans 16 residues. The J segment lost 3 bases and the V segment lost 3 bases, leaving 11 bases of the junction unmatched. From germline, CDR1 is LNHDA and CDR2 SQIVND (reference sequence). This CDR3 is CASSIGLSTGIYEQYF. CDR3 nucleotides: TGTGCCAGTAGTATCGGGCTTTCGACAGGGATCTACGAGCAGTACTTC.